The 30 T cell receptor beta chains below come from one sample, sequenced in a study of cytomegalovirus exposure and HLA in healthy donors. Vbeta (60) and Jbeta (13) primers were used in the PCR. This table comes from immunoSEQ multiplex PCR, and its TCRdb copy is limited to in-frame clones, with some not included. The sample has roughly 140,000 clones, 65% to 80% seen once; the top ten hold roughly 1.8%. The material sequenced was PBMCs. The receptor source for this set is a woman aged 40 to 50 in good health and CMV-seronegative.

The V call is TRBV13, the J call TRBJ2-3; possible D gene TRBD1, 6 bases. This CDR3 comprises 17 residues. CDR1 is PRHDT and CDR2 is FYEKMQ in the germline V gene (reference sequence). Trimming stripped 5 bases from V and 5 bases from J, with 23 bases between. CDR3 nucleotide sequence: TGTGCCAGCAGCCCCATGCTAAGGACAGAGGGCTTAGATACGCAGTATTTT. Encoded protein: CASSPMLRTEGLDTQYF.

V gene TRBV5-4 combines with J gene TRBJ2-5; no definite D call. The end of the DNA aligns better with TRBJ2-7, so the J call may be wrong. The CDR3 spans 17 residues. Germline assignment: CDR1 SGHNT and CDR2 YYREEE (reference sequence). CDR3 in DNA: TGTGCCAGCAGCTTGGTGTACTCTGGGCGCAAGACCTACGAGCAGTACTTC. Translated: CASSLVYSGRKTYEQYF.

V gene TRBV5-1 combines with J gene TRBJ2-3, with 9 bases that match TRBD2. This CDR3 spans 16 amino acids. CDR1 and CDR2 from the germline V gene are SGHRS and YFSETQ. Trimming removed 5 bases from V and 0 bases from J; junction bases left unmatched: 7. The CDR3 bases are TGCGCCAGCAGAGGACGTACTAGCGGGAGCACAGATACGCAGTATTTT. The encoded protein is CASRGRTSGSTDTQYF. Combining the CDR3 with reference TRBV5-1 and TRBJ2-3 gives the whole variable domain KAGVTQTPRYLIKTRGQQVTLSCSPISGHRSVSWYQQTPGQGLQFLFEYFSETQRNKGNFPGRFSGRQFSNSRSEMNVSTLELGDSALYLCASRGRTSGSTDTQYFGPGTRLTVL.

The chain uses TRBV4-1 and TRBJ2-1; 10 bases match TRBD1. Germline trimming cut 0 bases from V and 7 bases from J; bases unmatched to any gene: 12. CDR1 and CDR2 (germline): MGHRA, YSYEKL. The CDR3 length is 18 residues. In nucleotides, the CDR3 is TGCGCCAGCAGCCAAGATCCTGGGCGACAGGGGGCTGGTAATGAGCAGTTCTTC. Translated: CASSQDPGRQGAGNEQFF.

This clone is a singleton in its sample. As DNA, the CDR3 is TGCAGCGTCCTCTCGGGACTTCCATCCTACAATGAGCAGTTCTTC. It yields the protein CSVLSGLPSYNEQFF. V gene TRBV29-1 combines with J gene TRBJ2-1; TRBD2 might be the D (6 bases). V was shortened by 6 bases and J by 1 base, with 16 bases between the two germline ends. The CDR3 consists of 15 residues. Germline values: CDR1 SQVTM, CDR2 ANQGSEA.

This clone appeared a few times. This chain uses TRBV6-5 with TRBJ2-7; 9 bases fit TRBD1. This CDR3 comprises 14 residues. V lost 8 bases and J lost 4; bases outside the gene matches: 9. Germline V gene lookup returns CDR1 MNHEY and CDR2 SVGAGI. In nucleotides, the CDR3 is TGTGCCAGCTTCCCGGGACAGGGAACGTACGAGCAGTACTTC. Protein product: CASFPGQGTYEQYF.

This clone was counted only a few times. The chain employs TRBV5-5 and TRBJ2-7, with D perhaps TRBD1 (5 bases). This CDR3 contains 15 residues. The germline CDR1 and CDR2 sequences are SGHKS and YYEKEE (reference sequence). Trimming removed 0 bases at V and 4 bases at J, with 14 bases between. CDR3 sequence reads: CASSLGQNQVYEQYF. The CDR3 DNA sequence: TGTGCCAGCAGCTTGGGACAGAACCAAGTGTACGAGCAGTACTTC.

This clone was found a few times. The chain couples TRBV27 to TRBJ2-7; TRBD1 matches at 10 bases. The CDR3 has 16 residues. CDR1 and CDR2 (germline): MNHEY, SMNVEV (reference sequence). Germline trimming cut 2 bases from V and 3 bases from J; bases unmatched to any gene: 7. CDR3 region: CASSLIGTGAYYEQYF. The CDR3 DNA reads TGTGCCAGCAGTTTAATAGGGACAGGGGCCTACTACGAGCAGTACTTC.

This chain connects TRBV19 to TRBJ2-5; TRBD1 agrees at 9 bases. Germline loops: CDR1 LNHDA, CDR2 SQIVND (reference sequence). This CDR3 comprises 16 residues. V shed 4 bases, J shed 2 bases, and the junction held 8 bases outside the gene matches. CDR3 in amino acids: CASSTPPGQGQETQYF. CDR3 DNA sequence: TGTGCCAGTAGTACCCCTCCGGGACAGGGACAAGAGACCCAGTACTTC.

V and J are TRBV19 and TRBJ2-3; D possibly corresponds to TRBD1 (5 bases). Germline V gene data show CDR1 as LNHDA and CDR2 as SQIVND (reference sequence). CDR3 size: 15 residues. V shed 4 bases and J shed 2 bases, with 13 bases lying between them. The CDR3: CASSTDSSFTDTQYF. In nucleotides, the CDR3 is TGTGCCAGTAGTACAGACAGTTCCTTCACAGATACGCAGTATTTT.

V usage is TRBV19 and J usage is TRBJ1-1; no clear D gene. Germline V CDR1 and CDR2: LNHDA, SQIVND (reference sequence). The CDR3 has 12 amino acids. Trimming shortened V by 9 bases and J by 5 bases, and 13 bases separated the two germline ends. The CDR3 DNA reads TGTGCCAGCTGCCCGGGAGCGACTGAAGCTTTCTTT. Translation: CASCPGATEAFF.

The gene calls are TRBV28 and TRBJ2-7; TRBD1 might be the D (5 bases). Near its end, the DNA agrees better with TRBJ2-5, so the J call may be wrong. The CDR3 has 11 residues. CDR1 is MDHEN and CDR2 is SYDVKM in the germline V gene. The CDR3 region has the DNA TGTGCCAGCAGGGGGCTAGAGACCCAGTACTTC. Its translation is CASRGLETQYF.

This rearrangement joins TRBV7-8 to TRBJ2-7; no clear D. The germline CDR1 and CDR2 sequences are SGHVS and FQNEAQ. CDR3 length equals 13 residues. V was cut by 1 base and J by 9 bases, with 13 bases left in between. The CDR3 here is CASSLESHSGQYF. In DNA form, the CDR3 reads TGTGCCAGCAGCTTAGAGTCCCATTCCGGGCAGTACTTC.

The genes are TRBV7-8 and TRBJ1-2, with 7 bases fitting TRBD1. The V gene's germline CDR1 is SGHVS and CDR2 FQNEAQ. This CDR3 contains 13 residues. V lost 4 bases and J lost 5; bases outside the gene matches: 4. This CDR3 is CASSSGTAYGYTF. The DNA for the CDR3 is TGTGCCAGCAGCTCCGGGACAGCGTATGGCTACACCTTC.

This chain connects TRBV5-1 to TRBJ2-7; TRBD2 is a possible D gene (5 bases). This CDR3 is 12 amino acids long. Per the germline V gene, CDR1 is SGHRS and CDR2 is YFSETQ. With 3 bases removed from V and 7 bases from J, the gap between germline ends came to 11 bases. The CDR3 nucleotides are TGCGCCAGCAGCTCGGGGTGGCGGGAGCAGTACTTC. Translating gives CASSSGWREQYF.

The chain carries TRBV7-2 and TRBJ1-3; 7 nucleotides agree with TRBD1. This CDR3 region has 15 residues. Germline V gene data show CDR1 as SGHTA and CDR2 as FQGNSA. Losses at the gene ends were 0 bases for V and 4 bases for J; bases not matched to a gene: 3. This CDR3 is CASSLAAGGGNTIYF. Written as DNA, the CDR3 is TGTGCCAGCAGCTTAGCCGCAGGGGGAGGAAACACCATATATTTT.

This chain links TRBV4-1 with TRBJ2-2; 13 bases map to TRBD2. Germline-derived CDR1 and CDR2 are MGHRA and YSYEKL. J was trimmed by 0 bases and V by 4 bases; bases with no gene match: 8. The CDR3 length is 19 residues. The CDR3 region is CASSRPGLAGSSNTGELFF. The DNA of the CDR3 is TGCGCCAGCAGCCGGCCGGGACTAGCGGGGTCCTCGAACACCGGGGAGCTGTTTTTT.

The chain combines TRBV11-2 with TRBJ1-1; D call uncertain. Germline V gene sequence: CDR1 SGHAT, CDR2 FQNNGV. This CDR3 comprises 13 residues. The germline V and J ends were trimmed by 3 bases and 11 bases, with 16 bases remaining between them. Here the CDR3 reads CASSFGDRFAAFF. CDR3 bases: TGTGCCAGCAGCTTCGGGGATCGTTTTGCCGCTTTCTTT.

The chain couples TRBV6-6 to TRBJ2-7, with 11 bases that match TRBD1. The CDR3 runs 14 residues. CDR1 and CDR2 (germline): MNHNY, SVGAGI (reference sequence). Trimming took 2 bases from V and 6 from J; bases not matched to a gene: 3. The CDR3 region is CASSYGTGGPEQYF. CDR3 DNA: TGTGCCAGCAGTTACGGGACAGGGGGACCCGAGCAGTACTTC.

This clone was found once. The chain links TRBV7-9 to TRBJ2-7; 11 bases line up with TRBD2. In germline, CDR1 is SEHNR, CDR2 FQNEAQ (reference sequence). V was clipped by 3 bases and J by 4 bases; unmatched bases: 2. The CDR3 consists of 14 residues. The CDR3 DNA follows: TGTGCCAGCAGCTTTGGGACTAGCGGTTACGAGCAGTACTTC. It codes for CASSFGTSGYEQYF.

CDR3 region: CASSLTAGDSYEQYF. The CDR3 DNA is TGCGCCAGCAGCTTAACTGCGGGGGACTCCTACGAGCAGTACTTC. The J gene is TRBJ2-5, the V gene TRBV5-1; 7 bases align to TRBD2. The DNA end favors TRBJ2-7, so the J call may be wrong. Germline assignment: CDR1 SGHRS and CDR2 YFSETQ. The CDR3 extends over 15 amino acids.

Written as DNA, the CDR3 is TGCGCCAGCAGCTTGGTCGGCGGACAAGTTGGATCACCCCTCCACTTT. Amino acids: CASSLVGGQVGSPLHF. J is TRBJ1-6 and V is TRBV5-1; D perhaps matches TRBD1 (5 bases). Per germline, CDR1 SGHRS and CDR2 YFSETQ. The CDR3 covers 16 residues. V was shortened by 0 bases and J by 10 bases, with 17 bases between the two germline ends.

This clone has a handful of counts. As DNA, the CDR3 is TGCGCCAGCAGCTTGGTGGGGGGGGGCTCCTACGAGCAGTACTTC. This sequence encodes CASSLVGGGSYEQYF. The rearrangement joins TRBV5-1 to TRBJ2-7; 7 positions agree with TRBD2. Germline lookup yields CDR1 SGHRS and CDR2 YFSETQ. This CDR3 contains 15 residues. J was trimmed by 0 bases and V by 0 bases; bases with no gene match: 3.

This clone was observed a few times. The chain uses TRBV6-5 and TRBJ1-6; 7 bases are shared with TRBD1. The CDR3 covers 15 residues. CDR1 is MNHEY and CDR2 is SVGAGI in the germline V gene. With 10 bases clipped from V and 5 bases from J, the junction kept 11 bases outside the gene matches. This CDR3 is CATSPGDRDNSPLHF. CDR3 DNA: TGTGCCACTTCACCGGGAGACAGGGATAATTCACCCCTCCACTTT.

The J gene is TRBJ1-3, the V gene TRBV19, with 7 nucleotides matching TRBD1. V was pared by 4 bases and J by 4 bases, with 1 base of the junction left unmatched. The CDR3 is 13 residues long. The germline V gene encodes CDR1 LNHDA and CDR2 SQIVND (reference sequence). CDR3 coding DNA: TGTGCCAGTAGTAGGGACAGCGGAAACACCATATATTTT. It encodes CASSRDSGNTIYF.

The rearrangement joins TRBV27 to TRBJ1-3; 8 positions agree with TRBD1. Germline V gene lookup returns CDR1 MNHEY and CDR2 SMNVEV (reference sequence). CDR3 length: 15 amino acids. The DNA for the CDR3 is TGTAAGGACAGGGACGTACCCAGCTCTGGAAACACCATATATTTT. This codes for CKDRDVPSSGNTIYF.

The chain combines TRBV5-6 with TRBJ2-1; TRBD1 might be the D (7 bases). CDR1 and CDR2 (germline): SGHDT, YYEEEE. CDR3 length equals 18 residues. The V end was cut by 4 bases, the J end by 6 bases, with 26 bases between. CDR3 DNA sequence: TGTGCCAGCAGCCCACCCGGGGGCTACAGGGGAAAAGGCAATGAGCAGTTCTTC. Its protein product is CASSPPGGYRGKGNEQFF.

The J gene is TRBJ1-1, the V gene TRBV5-1; the match to TRBD1 covers 8 bases. The V gene end was trimmed by 4 bases and the J gene end by 1 base; junction bases not matched to a gene: 9. The CDR3 covers 16 residues. From germline, CDR1 is SGHRS and CDR2 YFSETQ. CDR3 sequence: CASSPGQGSANTEAFF. The DNA for the CDR3 is TGCGCCAGCAGCCCTGGACAGGGATCAGCGAACACTGAAGCTTTCTTT. The full variable domain, with the rest looked up from reference TRBV5-1 and TRBJ1-1, is KAGVTQTPRYLIKTRGQQVTLSCSPISGHRSVSWYQQTPGQGLQFLFEYFSETQRNKGNFPGRFSGRQFSNSRSEMNVSTLELGDSALYLCASSPGQGSANTEAFFGQGTRLTVV.

This clone came up a few times. The rearrangement links TRBV28 to TRBJ1-1; D might be TRBD1 (6 bases). Germline V lookup: CDR1 MDHEN, CDR2 SYDVKM. This CDR3 spans 11 amino acids. V was pared by 6 bases and J by 5 bases, with 7 bases between. CDR3 amino acids: CASSRGTEAFF. The CDR3 DNA follows: TGTGCCAGCAGCAGGGGTACTGAAGCTTTCTTT.

The chain couples TRBV6-6 to TRBJ2-3, with TRBD2 identical over 12 bases. This CDR3 is 14 amino acids long. The germline gives CDR1 MNHNY, CDR2 SVGAGI (reference sequence). The V gene end was trimmed by 6 bases and the J gene end by 7 bases; junction bases not matched to a gene: 5. CDR3 DNA sequence: TGTGCCAGCAGCTGGACTAGCGGGGACAATACGCAGTATTTT. Its translation: CASSWTSGDNTQYF.